One and the same sample provided the 2 T cell receptor beta chains below, sequenced in a study of metastatic and nonmetastatic thyroid tumors. Until they underwent thyroid surgery, no patient had received any treatment. TCRdb re-processed the PCR reads through MiXCR. This sample has fewer than 35,000 clones, with 25% to 30% found just once. The sample taken for sequencing was blood. The receptors stem from a female donor with papillary thyroid cancer or a benign thyroid nodule (not recorded which). Some clones in this sample may be carry-over from other donors' samples.

The gene calls are TRBV30 and TRBJ1-1, with a weak D call TRBD1 (6 bases). The germline V and J ends were trimmed by 0 bases and 0 bases, with 14 bases remaining between them. Per the germline V gene, CDR1 is GTSNPN and CDR2 is SVGIG (reference sequence). The CDR3 has 16 residues. The CDR3 protein is CAWSVWGRGLNTEAFF. CDR3 bases: TGTGCCTGGAGTGTATGGGGGCGGGGGTTGAACACTGAAGCTTTCTTT.

As DNA, the CDR3 is TGCAGTGCTAGGCCCGATCGCTCTGGAAACACCATATATTTT. Protein: CSARPDRSGNTIYF. The chain joins TRBV20-1 to TRBJ1-3; D is uncertain. There are 14 residues in the CDR3. The germline V gene has CDR1 DFQATT and CDR2 SNEGSKA (reference sequence). V was clipped by 3 bases and J by 0 bases, with 9 bases between them.